This T cell receptor (beta chain) is from a study of long-term antiretroviral therapy in people with HIV (dated by TCRdb to between 2022 and 2023). At the level of the whole study: The earliest samples were collected roughly a decade before the 2015 WHO recommendation for immediate ART, at a time when ART was usually postponed until CD4 counts fell. A retrospective serial study tested whether changes in peripheral blood TRB repertoire composition and diversity were associated with ART initiation and durable HIV suppression. From some 30 adults with confirmed HIV infection, the cohort provided 192 cryopreserved PBMC samples, gathered serially across a mean of around six years (range 1-12). Of the roughly 30 participants with HIV, ten to eleven were female. No cross-contamination during QIAcube processing was seen in test extractions of a monoclonal T-cell line run alongside roughly 35 polyclonal samples.

Only one count was recorded for this clone. Its antigen has not been determined. Base qualities are not recorded, but no much larger clone differs from it by a single base. Sequencing of the TRB variable region was done with the immunoSEQ hsTCRB v3.0 assay at survey level resolution. The targeted TRB sequencing depth was 40,000-50,000 T-cell genomes per sample. An Illumina MiSeq with a v3 150-cycle kit was used to sequence the pooled TRB libraries. The paper's processing steps were these. Repertoire analysis was run in R within a reproducible Nextflow workflow that covered QC, data transformation and analysis. LymphoSeq2, an R package for AIRR-Seq data exploration, was used to implement custom analyses. After excluding a handful of samples that yielded fewer than 5000 total TRB sequences, roughly 190 HIV repertoires remained for analysis. Among the approximately 190 retained HIV repertoires, some 60 were collected before ART initiation and some 130 after ART initiation. Each repertoire was downsampled to 5000 TRB nucleotide sequences, and summary statistics were averaged across 100 downsampling iterations. TRB sequences were retained for analysis only if CDR3 regions of at least seven amino acids were present. Two measures captured diversity: a Shannon entropy-derived clonality score and the Gini coefficient. Repertoire networks linked the top 5000 CDR3 amino acid sequences whenever two sequences differed by an edit distance of one. GLIPH2 predicted antigen specificity groups and MHC restriction for TRB CDR3 amino acid sequences. To flag known associations with CMV, EBV, HIV or tissue antigens, CDR3 amino acid sequences were compared against VDJdb and McPAS-TCR. Pre-ART, post-ART and control groups were compared with Wilcoxon signed-rank tests and Holm-Bonferroni correction. Not all clones reach the TCRdb copy of this immuneACCESS table, which keeps in-frame sequences only. Checked studies attribute under half of the gap to unresolved V genes and leave the rest unexplained. For V, J and clone size, that table is used; D and trimming come from the DNA. This sample comprises fewer than 30,000 clones, about 95% of them detected only once. The ten most abundant clones make up roughly 8% of the sample.

The paper's findings and limits, for the study overall: Unsorted PBMC were profiled instead of sorted CD4+ and CD8+ T cells because pre-ART samples had limited cell numbers. The samples span the years 2004 to 2017, and the ART regimens used at that time may not be as effective as current regimens. CDR3 length ranges in HIV repertoires were narrower than in controls, and network structure suggested an antigen-experienced repertoire with only a slight naive shift after ART. A significant increase in TRB diversity was found to be associated with ART initiation, although TRB diversity was observed to remain significantly below that of transplant donor controls even after long-term ART. Expanded TRB clones identified before ART initiation dominated the repertoire at all time points, although this dominance fluctuated and declined in many PLHIV after ART. Limited PBMC availability meant only the TCR beta chain was sequenced, without alpha chain pairing. Inferences about post-ART repertoire changes are limited because no data were available on ART adherence, viral resistance or therapy changes.

Participants were included only if at least one PBMC sample before ART initiation and at least two post-ART samples were available. All participants with HIV were treated in the United States of America. Before DNA extraction, cryopreserved samples of roughly 0.85-11 million PBMC were thawed and then washed. At the time of the earliest PBMC sample, participants with HIV were aged between about 23 and 55 years. PBMC samples from each participant spanned 1-4 timepoints before ART initiation and 2-8 timepoints after ART initiation, with a median of 7 samples. For every participant, serial HIV viral load, CD4+ T-cell count, ART history and demographic data were obtained. A Qiagen kit on a QIAcube was used to extract genomic DNA from unsorted PBMC, with samples processed in batches of 12. V was cut back by 2 bases and J by 7 bases, leaving a gap of 16 bases between them. CDR1 and CDR2, looked up from the germline V gene, are MNHEY and SVGAGI. The CDR3 sequence holds 15 residues, the cysteine and phenylalanine included. Solely the CDR3 DNA is kept, with 45 bases framed from the first base.

The specimen was unsorted PBMCs, collected 5.3 years after starting antiretroviral therapy. The origin of this receptor is a man aged 25 to 40 with HIV. The V gene is TRBV6-5 and the J gene is TRBJ2-3; tentative D gene TRBD1, with 6 bases matching. The CDR3 protein is CASSYSGGPRNTQYF. The bases read TGTGCCAGCAGTTACAGTGGGGGCCCAAGAAATACGCAGTATTTT.